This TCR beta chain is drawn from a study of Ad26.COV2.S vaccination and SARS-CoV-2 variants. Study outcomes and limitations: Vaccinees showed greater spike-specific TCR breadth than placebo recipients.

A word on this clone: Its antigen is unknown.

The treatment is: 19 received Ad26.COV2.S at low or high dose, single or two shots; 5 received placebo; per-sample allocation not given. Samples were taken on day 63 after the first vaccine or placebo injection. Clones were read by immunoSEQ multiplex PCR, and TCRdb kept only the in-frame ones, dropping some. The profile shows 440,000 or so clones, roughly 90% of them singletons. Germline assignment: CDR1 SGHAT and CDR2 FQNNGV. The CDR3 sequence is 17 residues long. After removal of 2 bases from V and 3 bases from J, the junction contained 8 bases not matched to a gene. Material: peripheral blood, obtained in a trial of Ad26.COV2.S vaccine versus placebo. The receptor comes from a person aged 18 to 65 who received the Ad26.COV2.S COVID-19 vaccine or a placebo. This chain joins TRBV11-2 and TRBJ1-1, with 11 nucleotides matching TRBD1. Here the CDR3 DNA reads TGTGCCAGCAGCTTAAGGACAGGGGGCGATAAGGACACTGAAGCTTTCTTT. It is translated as CASSLRTGGDKDTEAFF.